The rows below give T cell receptor beta chains drawn from one sample of a study of low-dose radiotherapy and immunotherapy resistance in tumors. From the reads, TCRdb called clonotypes with MiXCR, one entry per CDR3 protein. Of about 47,000 distinct CDR3 sequences listed, about 10% are singletons. The sample here was PBMCs, taken before treatment. The receptors derive from a female donor with ovarian cancer. The CDR3 runs from the conserved cysteine through the conserved F or W. D genes are given only for firm matches. Clone size is stated in some rows and not others, as once, few, many or a class when expanded.

d_gene	v_gene	abundance	j_gene	CDR3aa	CDR3nt
.	TRBV14	many	TRBJ2-3	CASSHLTGDLSTDTQYF	TGTGCCAGCAGCCATCTCACAGGAGACTTAAGCACAGATACGCAGTATTTT
.	TRBV5-1	many	TRBJ2-2	CASRISSGELFF	TGCGCCAGCAGAATTAGCTCCGGGGAGCTGTTTTTT
.	TRBV2	.	TRBJ2-3	CASSEDSSTDTQYF	TGTGCCAGCAGTGAAGACAGTAGCACAGATACGCAGTATTTT
.	TRBV2	many	TRBJ2-3	CASSDGQVDTQYF	TGTGCCAGCAGTGATGGGCAGGTGGATACGCAGTATTTT
.	TRBV7-9	many	TRBJ2-2	CASSLNTGELFF	TGTGCCAGCAGCTTGAACACCGGGGAGCTGTTTTTT
.	TRBV6-1	many	TRBJ2-4	CASSQDRPKNIQYF	TGTGCCAGCAGCCAGGACAGACCCAAAAACATTCAGTACTTC
.	TRBV13	many	TRBJ2-7	CASSPSGPSSYEQYF	TGTGCCAGCAGCCCCTCAGGGCCCAGCTCCTACGAGCAGTACTTC
.	TRBV7-8	many	TRBJ1-1	CASSSQGNTEAFF	TGTGCCAGCAGCTCACAGGGGAACACTGAAGCTTTCTTT
.	TRBV25-1	many	TRBJ2-5	CATSTGGEETQYF	TGTGCCACCTCGACCGGGGGAGAAGAGACCCAGTACTTC
.	TRBV7-9	many	TRBJ1-2	CASRREFYGYTF	TGTGCCAGTCGGAGGGAGTTCTATGGCTACACCTTC
.	TRBV19	many	TRBJ2-2	CASSIERVGELFF	TGTGCCAGTAGTATTGAGAGGGTCGGGGAGCTGTTTTTT
TRBD1	TRBV19	many	TRBJ2-7	CASSMVPGQIEQYF	TGTGCCAGTAGTATGGTGCCGGGACAGATCGAGCAGTACTTC
TRBD2	TRBV29-1	.	TRBJ2-1	CSVSGTSGRVNEQFF	TGCAGCGTCTCAGGGACTAGCGGGAGGGTGAATGAGCAGTTCTTC
.	TRBV6-2/TRBV6-3	many	TRBJ2-4	CASSAWAGEDIQYF	TGTGCCAGCAGTGCTTGGGCAGGGGAGGACATTCAGTACTTC
.	TRBV4-1	many	TRBJ1-1	CASSLLGTEAFF	TGCGCCAGCAGCCTCCTCGGAACTGAAGCTTTCTTT
TRBD2	TRBV5-1	.	TRBJ2-1	CASSLGLAGDEQFF	TGCGCCAGCAGCTTGGGACTAGCGGGAGATGAGCAGTTCTTC
TRBD2	TRBV20-1	many	TRBJ2-1	CSARDLSGGAHEQFF	TGCAGTGCTAGAGATCTTAGCGGGGGGGCCCATGAGCAGTTCTTC
.	TRBV6-5	many	TRBJ1-2	CATTWKGGDSYGYTF	TGTGCCACCACCTGGAAAGGGGGAGACTCCTATGGCTACACCTTC
.	TRBV27	many	TRBJ2-7	CASSSLGSVYEQYF	TGTGCCAGCAGTTCCCTAGGGAGTGTGTACGAGCAGTACTTC
TRBD2	TRBV7-3	many	TRBJ2-2	CASSLMAGGNTGELFF	TGTGCCAGCAGCTTAATGGCGGGGGGGAACACCGGGGAGCTGTTTTTT
TRBD1	TRBV12-3/TRBV12-4	.	TRBJ2-5	CASRTGAQETQYF	TGTGCCAGCAGGACAGGGGCCCAAGAGACCCAGTACTTC
TRBD1	TRBV6-5	many	TRBJ1-5	CASSYDRGSGQPQHF	TGTGCCAGCAGTTACGACAGGGGGTCGGGACAGCCCCAGCATTTT
.	TRBV12-3/TRBV12-4	many	TRBJ2-1	CASSETGRRFF	TGTGCCAGCAGTGAGACGGGACGGCGGTTCTTC
TRBD2	TRBV4-1	few	TRBJ2-1	CASSQDGAGTSYNEQFF	TGCGCCAGCAGCCAAGATGGAGCGGGGACCTCCTACAATGAGCAGTTCTTC
.	TRBV12-3/TRBV12-4	many	TRBJ1-5	CASSFFSADVQPQHF	TGTGCCAGCAGTTTTTTCTCGGCGGATGTTCAGCCCCAGCATTTT
TRBD1	TRBV15	many	TRBJ2-2	CATSTWTGHLGTGELFF	TGTGCCACCAGCACCTGGACAGGGCACCTCGGCACCGGGGAGCTGTTTTTT
.	TRBV5-4	many	TRBJ2-7	CASAGDLRRSEQYF	TGTGCCAGCGCCGGCGATCTTCGGAGGTCCGAGCAGTACTTC
.	TRBV6-8	many	TRBJ2-5	CASSRGAQETQYF	TGTGCCAGCAGTCGGGGGGCCCAAGAGACCCAGTACTTC
.	TRBV6-1	many	TRBJ2-7	CASSENRDRLGEQYF	TGTGCCAGCAGTGAAAATCGCGACCGCCTGGGCGAGCAGTACTTC
.	TRBV10-3	many	TRBJ2-3	CAISLLDTQYF	TGTGCCATCAGCCTGCTAGATACGCAGTATTTT
.	TRBV2	many	TRBJ2-2	CASSTQTELFF	TGTGCCAGCAGTACCCAGACGGAGCTGTTTTTT
.	TRBV20-1	many	TRBJ2-1	CSALPDSLPSNEQFF	TGCAGTGCTCTACCGGACTCCCTTCCGTCCAATGAGCAGTTCTTC
TRBD1	TRBV5-1	.	TRBJ1-4	CASSVQGPTNEKLFF	TGCGCCAGCAGCGTACAGGGGCCAACTAATGAAAAACTGTTTTTT
TRBD1	TRBV20-1	many	TRBJ2-3	CSARRNTGGDGDTQYF	TGCAGTGCTAGAAGGAATACAGGGGGAGATGGAGATACGCAGTATTTT